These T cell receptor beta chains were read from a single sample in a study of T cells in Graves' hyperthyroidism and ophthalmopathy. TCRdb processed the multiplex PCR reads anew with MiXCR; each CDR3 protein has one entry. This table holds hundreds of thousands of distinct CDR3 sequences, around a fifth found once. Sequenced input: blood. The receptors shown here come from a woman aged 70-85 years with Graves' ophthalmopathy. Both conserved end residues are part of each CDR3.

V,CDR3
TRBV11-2,CASSLDWRGYTF
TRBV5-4,CASSLDGRTSREQYF
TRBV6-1,CASSTIGGSGLDLPQHF
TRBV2,CASRTPVTYEQYF
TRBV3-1,CASSAGAPNEQFF
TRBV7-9,CASSNRQGGWISGELFF
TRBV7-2,CASSIGAGSGADGYTF
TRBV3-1,CASSQALSRSQPQHF
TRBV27,CASSSGWESAGTAYGYTF
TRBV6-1,CASRSQGGTGNTIYF
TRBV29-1,CSVGPPGGGTDTQYF
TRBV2,CATSGGVYSNQPQHF
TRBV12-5,CASAPFASGRYEQFF
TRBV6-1,CASRGDRYFTEAFF
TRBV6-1,CASSRGTSGYNEQFF
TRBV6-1,CASSRIVRGSGNTIYF
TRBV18,CASSPPGTGGYTF
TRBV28,CASSFTGRYEQYF
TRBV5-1,CASSWGQGDSGNTIYF
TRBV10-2,CASSPDGNTIYF
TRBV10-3,CAISDKGHSTEAFF
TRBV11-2,CASSSIRGAGGYTF
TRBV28,CASTIGLDSGPRETQYF
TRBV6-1,CASTHRASGYTF
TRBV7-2,CASSLGLRKYQETQYF
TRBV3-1,CASSQSTVHNSPLHF
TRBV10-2,CASSEGHRVLSRSGANVLTF
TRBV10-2,CASSTVGARGPYF
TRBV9,CASKPGLNTGELFF
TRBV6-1,CASKAGVQTGELFF
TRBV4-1,CASSPLGGRQPQHF
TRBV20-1,CSARDSESYNEQFF
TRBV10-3,CAISESTSTDTQYF
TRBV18,CASSPLREGTEAFF
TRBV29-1,CSVEGTSGGIYEQYF
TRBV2,CASPGTSPVNEQFF
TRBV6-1,CASSRTAGMGTDTQYF
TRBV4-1,CASSQFSGTYEQYF
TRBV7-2,CASSLVAGTSYEQYF
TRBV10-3,CAIRGTSRTGELFF
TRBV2,CELGGAFF
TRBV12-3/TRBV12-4,CASSSYRARETQYF
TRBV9,CASSVESGSAYEQYF
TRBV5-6,CASSFGQGGRAFF
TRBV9,CANSFGPGSYEQYF
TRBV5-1,CASSSRLAGPTGELFF
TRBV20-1,CSASFSGYTF
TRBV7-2,CASSHSSQYQETQYF
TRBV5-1,CASSLPSGSEQYF
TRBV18,CASSPGGGYNEKLFF
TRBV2,CARSGAGNTIYF
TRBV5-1,CASSPDRGKNIQYF
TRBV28,CASSLSSLYQETQYF
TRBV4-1,CASSQMTSGTEETQYF
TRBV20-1,CSASSEADTQYF
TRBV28,CASSRTGSYGYTF
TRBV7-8,CASSLSSGKETQYF
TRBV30,CAWSGSRTPPYEQYF
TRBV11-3,CASSFTGPTGELFF
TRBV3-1,CASSQAGVSNQPQHF